This T cell receptor (beta chain) appears in the sequencing data of a study of cytomegalovirus exposure and HLA in healthy donors. The study, taken as a whole, reports: In an earlier analysis, productive rearrangement rates for most beta V segments clustered near 87% or 30%. Later analysis demonstrated an association between a missense DCLRE1C variant and TCR beta V- and J-gene trimming. In vitro data verified a few CMV-associated chains as specific for CMV antigens.

Healthy bone marrow donors made up the donors. PCR primers comprised 60 Vbeta and 13 Jbeta primers. Profiled with immunoSEQ multiplex PCR; TCRdb holds only in-frame clones, not every one. The sample has some 130,000 clones; about three quarters are singletons. Points on this clone: Its antigen remains unidentified.

CDR1 is WNHNN and CDR2 is SYGVQD in the germline V gene (reference sequence). The V gene lost 11 bases and the J gene lost 3 bases, with 13 bases spanning the gap. This CDR3 spans 12 amino acids. The chain links TRBV10-1 to TRBJ1-1; D is unclear. This TCR derives from a male donor in good health and CMV-seronegative. What was sequenced was PBMCs. The CDR3 region is CAGAWVDTEAFF. The DNA of the CDR3 is TGCGCCGGAGCCTGGGTGGACACTGAAGCTTTCTTT.